A selection of T cell receptor beta chains follows, all from one sample in a study of blood T cell repertoires in COVID-19. TCRdb's table, derived via immunoSEQ multiplex PCR, lists solely in-frame clones and lacks some. The repertoire includes 250,000 to 400,000 clones, around 90% of them detected once, and 5% to 5.5% sits in the top ten. The sequenced sample was PBMCs or T cells enriched from blood (not recorded which). The receptors here all came from a man in his fifties or sixties who had recovered from COVID-19. Both conserved end residues are part of each CDR3. A D gene is named only where the DNA matches it firmly. Not all rows give a size; the values are once, few, many and, for expanded clones, a class.

TRBJ1-1 once TRBV19 TRBD1 TGTGCCAGTAGGGACAGGGGTAACACTGAAGCTTTCTTT CASRDRGNTEAFF
TRBJ2-4 . TRBV18 . TGTGCCAGCTCACCGAACCAGGGGGCCAAAAACATTCAGTACTTC CASSPNQGAKNIQYF
TRBJ2-3 . TRBV19 TRBD2 TGTGCCAGTAGCCTAGCGGGGGACACAGATACGCAGTATTTT CASSLAGDTDTQYF
TRBJ2-6 . TRBV30 . TGTGCCTGGAGTCGACAGAGCTCTGGGGCCAACGTCCTGACTTTC CAWSRQSSGANVLTF
TRBJ2-3 . TRBV15 . TGTGCCACCAATTCCCCTAGCACAGATACGCAGTATTTT CATNSPSTDTQYF
TRBJ2-1 . TRBV19 . TGTGCCAGTAGCACCGGTGGTAATGAGCAGTTCTTC CASSTGGNEQFF
TRBJ1-3 . TRBV5-1 . TGCGCCAGCAGCTTGGACAGGGTAGTGGTGTCTAACACCATATATTTT CASSLDRVVVSNTIYF
TRBJ1-6 . TRBV28 TRBD1 TGTGCCAGCAGTTTATCAGGGGGCGCATACTCACCCCTCCACTTT CASSLSGGAYSPLHF
TRBJ1-5 . TRBV5-5 . TGTGCCAGCAGCTTGCGTAGCAATCAGCCCCAGCATTTT CASSLRSNQPQHF
TRBJ1-4 . TRBV28 . TGTGCCAGCAGTTTAGGGGCGGAAGGTTTCGAAAAACTGTTTTTT CASSLGAEGFEKLFF
TRBJ2-1 few TRBV19 . TGTGCCAGTAGCCCCCTTCGGGACAATGAGCAGTTCTTC CASSPLRDNEQFF
TRBJ2-7 . TRBV19 TRBD2 TGTGCCAGTAGTATCTTCACTAGCGGCGAGATCTCCTACGAGCAGTACTTC CASSIFTSGEISYEQYF
TRBJ1-3 . TRBV18 . TGTGCCAGCTCACCATCAACTTCCTCTGGAAACACCATATATTTT CASSPSTSSGNTIYF
TRBJ2-1 . TRBV29-1 TRBD2 TGCAGCGTTGAAGAATTTCTAGCGGGAGGGAACTACAATGAGCAGTTCTTC CSVEEFLAGGNYNEQFF
TRBJ2-7 . TRBV19 . TGTGCCAGTAGTCTAACAGGGTCCAGGAGCTCCTACGAGCAGTACTTC CASSLTGSRSSYEQYF
TRBJ1-3 . TRBV2 . TGTGCCAGCAGTGAATTGGTCAGCTCTGGAAACACCATATATTTT CASSELVSSGNTIYF
TRBJ2-7 . TRBV27 TRBD1 TGTGCCAGCAGTTTATCCCTCACCGGACAGGGGGACTCGGGTGAGCAGTACTTC CASSLSLTGQGDSGEQYF
TRBJ2-1 . TRBV24-1 . TGTGCCACCAGTGCCTCCCCAGGGTGGTCCTACAATGAGCAGTTCTTC CATSASPGWSYNEQFF
TRBJ1-5 . TRBV16 . TGTGCCAGCAGCCACCGCGCCAGGGTGGATCAGCCCCAGCATTTT CASSHRARVDQPQHF
TRBJ2-1 . TRBV18 TRBD1 TGTGCCAGCTCACGTCCCGGGACAGGGGGCCGACGGGAGCAGTTCTTC CASSRPGTGGRREQFF
TRBJ2-1 . TRBV10-3 . TGTGCCATCAGTGAGAGGAGTGATGAGCAGTTCTTC CAISERSDEQFF
TRBJ1-5 . TRBV28 TRBD1 TGTGCCAGCAGGCGGACAGGGGGCAAGGGCAATCAGCCCCAGCATTTT CASRRTGGKGNQPQHF
TRBJ1-1 . TRBV29-1 . TGCAGCGTGGTCTACCGGGGGGAAGACACTGAAGCTTTCTTT CSVVYRGEDTEAFF
TRBJ1-4 . TRBV25-1 . TGTGCCAGCAGTGATGCCCGCCAGGGCGGAGAAAAACTGTTTTTT CASSDARQGGEKLFF
TRBJ2-7 . TRBV19 . TGTGCCAGTAGTATAGGGGTACAGCCTTCCTCCGAGCAGTACTTC CASSIGVQPSSEQYF
TRBJ1-4 . TRBV12-3/TRBV12-4 . TGTGCCAGCAGTTTAGCCCTTAATGAAAAACTGTTTTTT CASSLALNEKLFF
TRBJ2-5 . TRBV3-1/TRBV3-2 TRBD1 TGTGCCAGCAGCCAAGAAGGGACAGCGTACACCAGGGAGACCCAGTACTTC CASSQEGTAYTRETQYF
TRBJ2-1 . TRBV4-1 TRBD2 TGCGCCAGCAGCCACATTATTGCGGGAGCCCCTGGGGGGCAGTTCTTC CASSHIIAGAPGGQFF
TRBJ2-3 . TRBV4-3 TRBD2 TGCGCCAGCAGCCAAGACTGGCCGGGGGGGACAGATACGCAGTATTTT CASSQDWPGGTDTQYF
TRBJ1-5 . TRBV7-3 TRBD1 TGTGCCAGCAGCCTACAGGGGAATCAGCCCCAGCATTTT CASSLQGNQPQHF
TRBJ1-2 . TRBV9 . TGTGCCTCCACCGGCCGGGACTTCGGGGACTATGGCTACACCTTC CASTGRDFGDYGYTF
TRBJ2-2 once TRBV7-3 . TGTGCCAGCAGCTTACAGGGGTTGAACACCGGGGAGCTGTTTTTT CASSLQGLNTGELFF
TRBJ2-7 . TRBV15 TRBD1 TGTGCCACCAGCGGCGACAGGGGAGCCGAGCAGTACTTC CATSGDRGAEQYF
TRBJ1-1 . TRBV15 . TGTGCCACCAGCAGCGGGGGGGAGAACACTGAAGCTTTCTTT CATSSGGENTEAFF
TRBJ2-7 . TRBV27 TRBD2 TGTGCCAGCAGGGCGGCAAGATTTAGCGGGAGATTCCCTATTGTGGTCCACGAGCAGTACTTC CASRAARFSGRFPIVVHEQYF
TRBJ2-3 . TRBV7-2 . TGTGCCAGCAGCTTAGTCATCGGGAGCACAGATACGCAGTATTTT CASSLVIGSTDTQYF
TRBJ2-3 . TRBV2 TRBD2 TGTGCCAGCACCATCGGGACTAGCGGTCGCACAGATACGCAGTATTTT CASTIGTSGRTDTQYF
TRBJ2-3 . TRBV19 . TGTGCCAGTAGTGCAACTACAGCGGTAACGCAGTATTTT CASSATTAVTQYF
TRBJ2-5 . TRBV4-2 . TGTGCCAGCAGTCAGTCCACACAAGAGACCCAGTACTTC CASSQSTQETQYF
TRBJ2-3 . TRBV29-1 . TGCAGCTCTTACTCCCCTTGGACAGATACGCAGTATTTT CSSYSPWTDTQYF
TRBJ2-7 . TRBV19 TRBD2 TGTGCCAGTAGTATAGTAAGCGGGAAAACCTACGAGCAGTACTTC CASSIVSGKTYEQYF
TRBJ2-5 . TRBV9 TRBD2 TGTGCCAGCAGCGCGCGACCCGGGGGGCAAGAGACCCAGTACTTC CASSARPGGQETQYF
TRBJ1-2 . TRBV7-2 TRBD1 TGTGCCAGCAGCTTAGCGGTGGGGACAGTCCTCTATGGCTACACCTTC CASSLAVGTVLYGYTF
TRBJ2-7 few TRBV7-2 . TGTGCCAGCAGCTCAAGCCACGGCTACGAGCAGTACTTC CASSSSHGYEQYF
TRBJ1-1 . TRBV7-2 TRBD1 TGTGCCAGCAGCTCATCCTTGAGGACAGGGAACACTGAAGCTTTCTTT CASSSSLRTGNTEAFF
TRBJ2-5 . TRBV5-1 TRBD2 TGCGCCAGCAGCTTGCTCCCGGCTGGCGGGGGACGGGAGACCCAGTACTTC CASSLLPAGGGRETQYF
TRBJ2-3 . TRBV9 . TGTGCCAGCAGCGTCTTATCAGGGGTCACAGATACGCAGTATTTT CASSVLSGVTDTQYF
TRBJ1-2 few TRBV2 . TGTGCCAGCATACTGAATCGGGGACTGGGCTACACCTTC CASILNRGLGYTF
TRBJ2-5 . TRBV24-1 . TGTGCCACCAGTGATGGGGGGAGAGGACAAGAGACCCAGTACTTC CATSDGGRGQETQYF
TRBJ2-3 . TRBV6-1 TRBD2 TGTGCCAGCAGTGCCACCCCCGGGACTAGCGGGAGGACCGACACAGATACGCAGTATTTT CASSATPGTSGRTDTDTQYF
TRBJ2-1 . TRBV28 . TGTGCCAGCAGTAGGAGCTCCTACAATGAGCAGTTCTTC CASSRSSYNEQFF